These 11 T cell receptor beta chains originate from one sample sequenced in a study of cytomegalovirus exposure and HLA in healthy donors. Assay used: immunoSEQ multiplex PCR; TCRdb lists only in-frame clones, some missing. The sample records about 280,000 clones, roughly 90% being singletons. Source material: PBMCs. These receptor sequences come from a woman between 18 and 30 years old in good health and CMV-seronegative.

The rearrangement uses TRBV7-9 and TRBJ1-2; D remains unclear. V lost 9 bases to trimming and J lost 10 bases, with 15 bases between them. The CDR3 sequence is 11 residues long. Germline-derived CDR1 and CDR2 are SEHNR and FQNEAQ (reference sequence). Written as DNA, the CDR3 is TGTGCCAGTAGCCTCGGAGAAAACTACACCTTC. It translates to CASSLGENYTF.

The chain uses TRBV14 and TRBJ1-3, with D unresolved. Trimming took off 2 bases at V and 0 bases at J, with 11 bases between the two ends. Germline CDR1 and CDR2: SGHDN and FVKESK. The CDR3 spans 16 residues. The CDR3 DNA reads as TGTGCCAGCAGCCAAACAGCGGGAAGCTCTGGAAACACCATATATTTT. Its protein product is CASSQTAGSSGNTIYF.

The chain links TRBV19 to TRBJ2-6; D call uncertain. Germline loops: CDR1 LNHDA, CDR2 SQIVND (reference sequence). Trimming cost V 1 base and J 0 bases, with 4 bases left between them. The CDR3 covers 15 residues. The CDR3 sequence: CASSIVSSGANVLTF. CDR3 bases: TGTGCCAGTAGTATAGTCAGCTCTGGGGCCAACGTCCTGACTTTC.

This chain joins TRBV5-1 and TRBJ2-5; TRBD1 matches 7 bases. This CDR3 has 16 amino acids. CDR1 is SGHRS and CDR2 is YFSETQ in the germline V gene. J gave up 0 bases and V 4 bases, and 9 bases lay outside the gene matches. In DNA form, the CDR3 reads TGCGCCAGCAGCGCGAGGGGGCTTCGGTACCAAGAGACCCAGTACTTC. Encoded protein: CASSARGLRYQETQYF.

The chain combines TRBV15 with TRBJ2-7; 11 positions agree with TRBD2. The ends lost 1 base at V and 5 bases at J; junction bases unmatched: 7. The CDR3 length is 16 residues. The germline CDR1 and CDR2 sequences are LNHNV and YYDKDF (reference sequence). CDR3 sequence reads: CATSRGRLAGSDEQYF. Written as DNA, the CDR3 is TGTGCCACCAGCAGAGGTCGACTAGCGGGAAGCGACGAGCAGTACTTC.

V usage is TRBV19 and J usage is TRBJ2-7; TRBD2 agrees at 10 bases. The CDR3 spans 15 residues. Germline V CDR1 and CDR2: LNHDA, SQIVND (reference sequence). V gave up 0 bases and J gave up 6 bases; unmatched junction bases: 5. The CDR3 here is CASSIDLGLAFEQYF. CDR3 in DNA: TGTGCCAGTAGTATAGATCTGGGACTAGCGTTCGAGCAGTACTTC.

This clone was detected only a few times. J is TRBJ2-5 and V is TRBV7-2; D is possibly TRBD1 (5 bases). CDR1 and CDR2 (germline): SGHTA, FQGNSA. V was cut by 6 bases and J by 5 bases, with 19 bases left in between. This CDR3 is 15 amino acids long. CDR3 nucleotides: TGTGCCAGCAGTCACCTTCCGCGACAGAGGGAGACCCAGTACTTC. This encodes CASSHLPRQRETQYF.

The rearrangement links TRBV2 to TRBJ2-1; D remains unclear. V gave up 0 bases and J gave up 4 bases, with 7 bases separating them. The CDR3 is 14 amino acids. Germline V CDR1 and CDR2: SNHLY, FYNNEI. The CDR3 sequence: CASSEAPKYNEQFF. In DNA form, the CDR3 reads TGTGCCAGCAGTGAAGCTCCCAAATACAATGAGCAGTTCTTC.

The V and J genes are TRBV27 and TRBJ1-2; D possibly corresponds to TRBD1 (5 bases). From germline, CDR1 is MNHEY and CDR2 SMNVEV (reference sequence). Trimming pared 5 bases from V and 8 bases from J, leaving 21 bases between. The CDR3 runs 15 residues. CDR3 sequence: CASSPRPDQWGGYTF. In nucleotides, the CDR3 is TGTGCCAGCAGTCCCAGACCCGACCAGTGGGGCGGCTACACCTTC.

The chain recombines TRBV28 with TRBJ2-7; tentatively, D is TRBD1 (5 bases). The V end was cut by 8 bases, the J end by 7 bases, with 15 bases between. Germline V lookup: CDR1 MDHEN, CDR2 SYDVKM. The CDR3 has 12 amino acids. This CDR3 is CASGSGLGEQYF. The CDR3 bases are TGTGCCAGCGGATCAGGGTTAGGGGAGCAGTACTTC.

V gene TRBV27 combines with J gene TRBJ2-5; D gene uncertain. V lost 6 bases and J lost 4, with 15 bases in between. There are 14 residues in the CDR3. Germline V gene sequence: CDR1 MNHEY, CDR2 SMNVEV (reference sequence). CDR3: CASRPPGSGETQYF. In DNA form, the CDR3 reads TGTGCCAGCAGGCCTCCTGGTAGTGGAGAGACCCAGTACTTC.